The 3 T cell receptor beta chains below were found in one sample sequenced in a study of identical twins. TCRdb re-analysed the 5' RACE reads in MiXCR, keeping a single row per CDR3 protein. The table records hundreds of thousands of distinct CDR3 sequences, 5.5% to 6.5% of them present only once. Sequencing used naive T cells sorted from blood. These receptors originate from a man aged 18 to 29 in good health.

This clonotype was seen repeatedly, ten times or more. The V gene is TRBV5-1, the J gene TRBJ1-6; D is possibly TRBD1 (5 bases). The CDR3 extends over 14 amino acids. CDR1 and CDR2 (germline): SGHRS, YFSETQ. V was pared by 4 bases and J by 6 bases, with 11 bases between. This CDR3 reads CASSRGDPNSPLHF. CDR3 sequence (DNA): TGCGCCAGCAGCCGGGGGGACCCTAATTCACCCCTCCACTTT.

This clonotype was recorded at least ten times. V usage is TRBV15 and J usage is TRBJ1-4, with D maybe TRBD1 (6 bases). In germline, CDR1 is LNHNV, CDR2 YYDKDF (reference sequence). Trimming removed 3 bases from V and 5 bases from J, with 16 bases in between. The CDR3 covers 16 residues. The CDR3 DNA follows: TGTGCCACCAGCAGCGCTACAGGGAGCGGGAATGAAAAACTGTTTTTT. It translates to CATSSATGSGNEKLFF.

This clonotype has at least ten counts. The chain joins TRBV20-1 to TRBJ2-2; no clear D. The CDR3 is 13 amino acids. V lost 3 bases and J lost 8, with 13 bases in between. Germline-derived CDR1 and CDR2 are DFQATT and SNEGSKA (reference sequence). This chain's CDR3 is CSASPHVTGELFF. Written as DNA, the CDR3 is TGCAGTGCTAGCCCCCACGTGACTGGGGAGCTGTTTTTT.